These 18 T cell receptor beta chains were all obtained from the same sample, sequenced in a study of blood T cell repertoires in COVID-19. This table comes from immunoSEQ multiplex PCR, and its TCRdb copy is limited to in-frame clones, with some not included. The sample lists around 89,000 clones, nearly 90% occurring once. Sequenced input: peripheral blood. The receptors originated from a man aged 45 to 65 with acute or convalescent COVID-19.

The CDR3 spells CASSEGSGTLYGYTF. The CDR3 nucleotides read TGTGCCAGCAGTGAAGGGTCCGGGACACTCTATGGCTACACCTTC. The gene calls are TRBV6-1 and TRBJ1-2, with D possibly TRBD1 on 6 matching bases. Germline-derived CDR1 and CDR2 are MNHNS and SASEGT. V lost 1 base and J 4 bases, leaving 13 bases between the germline ends. This CDR3 comprises 15 residues.

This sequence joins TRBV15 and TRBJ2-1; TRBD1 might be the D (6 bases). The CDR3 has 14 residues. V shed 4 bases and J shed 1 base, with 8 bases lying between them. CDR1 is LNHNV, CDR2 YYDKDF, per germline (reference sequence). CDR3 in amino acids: CATSTGQSYNEQFF. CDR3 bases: TGTGCCACCAGCACCGGACAGTCCTACAATGAGCAGTTCTTC.

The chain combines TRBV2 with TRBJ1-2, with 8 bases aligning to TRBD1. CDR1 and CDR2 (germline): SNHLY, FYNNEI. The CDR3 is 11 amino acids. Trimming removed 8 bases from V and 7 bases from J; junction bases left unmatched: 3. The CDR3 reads CASQGAVGYTF. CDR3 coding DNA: TGTGCCAGCCAGGGGGCTGTTGGCTACACCTTC. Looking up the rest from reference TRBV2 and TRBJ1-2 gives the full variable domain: EPEVTQTPSHQVTQMGQEVILRCVPISNHLYFYWYRQILGQKVEFLVSFYNNEISEKSEIFDDQFSVERPDGSNFTLKIRSTKLEDSAMYFCASQGAVGYTFGSGTRLTVV.

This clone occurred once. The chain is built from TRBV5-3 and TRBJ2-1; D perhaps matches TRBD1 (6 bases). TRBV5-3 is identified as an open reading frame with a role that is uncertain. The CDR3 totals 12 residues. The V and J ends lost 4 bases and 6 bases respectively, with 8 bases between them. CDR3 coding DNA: TGTGCCAGAAGCAAAGGGGGCAATGAGCAGTTCTTC. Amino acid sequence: CARSKGGNEQFF.

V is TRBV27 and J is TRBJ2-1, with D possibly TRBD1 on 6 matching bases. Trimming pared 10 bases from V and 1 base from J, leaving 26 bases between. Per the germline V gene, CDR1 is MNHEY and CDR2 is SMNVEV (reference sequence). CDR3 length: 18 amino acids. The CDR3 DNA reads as TGTGCCATAAGGCCGGGACATCTGGGTTTAGGGTCCTACAATGAGCAGTTCTTC. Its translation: CAIRPGHLGLGSYNEQFF.

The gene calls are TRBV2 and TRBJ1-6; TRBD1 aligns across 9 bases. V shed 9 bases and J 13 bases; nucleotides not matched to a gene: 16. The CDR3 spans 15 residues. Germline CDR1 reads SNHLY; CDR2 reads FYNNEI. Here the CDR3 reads CASNPGQGVFYPLHF. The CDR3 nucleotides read TGTGCCAGTAATCCGGGACAGGGAGTCTTTTACCCCCTCCACTTT.

For the CDR3, the DNA is TGTGCCAGCACCCCCCAGGGCGGGGGTAACACCGGGGAGCTGTTTTTT. This codes for CASTPQGGGNTGELFF. This sequence joins TRBV3-1 (or the pseudogene TRBV3-2) and TRBJ2-2; 7 positions agree with TRBD2. V was clipped by 7 bases and J by 2 bases; unmatched bases: 10. The length of the CDR3 is 16 residues. Germline CDR1 reads LGHDT; CDR2 reads YNNKEL (reference sequence).

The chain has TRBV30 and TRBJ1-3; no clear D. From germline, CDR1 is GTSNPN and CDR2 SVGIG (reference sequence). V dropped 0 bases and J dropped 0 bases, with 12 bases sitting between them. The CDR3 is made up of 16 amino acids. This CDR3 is CAWSVKRKASGNTIYF. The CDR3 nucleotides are TGTGCCTGGAGTGTTAAGAGAAAAGCCTCTGGAAACACCATATATTTT.

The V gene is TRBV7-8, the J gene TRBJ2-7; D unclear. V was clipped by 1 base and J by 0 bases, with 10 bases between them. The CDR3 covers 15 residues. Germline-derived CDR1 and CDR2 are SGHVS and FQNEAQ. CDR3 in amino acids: CASSLGAIDSYEQYV. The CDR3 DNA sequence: TGTGCCAGCAGCTTAGGGGCTATCGACTCCTACGAGCAGTACGTC.

CDR3 in amino acids: CASSEGQILGETQYF. In DNA, the CDR3 is TGTGCCAGCAGTGAGGGACAGATCCTCGGGGAGACCCAGTACTTC. The V call is TRBV6-1, the J call TRBJ2-5, with TRBD1 matching over 7 bases. The CDR3 has 15 amino acids. The V gene end was trimmed by 3 bases and the J gene end by 5 bases; junction bases not matched to a gene: 9. CDR1 is MNHNS, CDR2 SASEGT, per germline.

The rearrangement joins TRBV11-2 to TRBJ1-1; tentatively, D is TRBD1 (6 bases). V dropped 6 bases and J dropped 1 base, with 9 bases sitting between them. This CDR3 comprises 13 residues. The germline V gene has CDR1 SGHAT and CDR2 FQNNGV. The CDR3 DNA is TGTGCCAGCAGGAAACAGGGGAACACTGAAGCTTTCTTT. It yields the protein CASRKQGNTEAFF.

The CDR3 DNA reads TGTGCCAGCAGCTTAGTACCAGATAACACCGGGGAGCTGTTTTTT. Protein: CASSLVPDNTGELFF. The chain combines TRBV7-2 with TRBJ2-2; D not certain. In germline, CDR1 is SGHTA, CDR2 FQGNSA. V was pared by 1 base and J by 2 bases, with 8 bases between. This CDR3 comprises 15 residues.

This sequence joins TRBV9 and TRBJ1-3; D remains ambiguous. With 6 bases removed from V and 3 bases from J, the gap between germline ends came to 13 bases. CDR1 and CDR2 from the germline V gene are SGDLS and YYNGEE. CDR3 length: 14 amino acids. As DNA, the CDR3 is TGTGCCAGCACCCCTTCGGGTCTTGGAAACACCATATATTTT. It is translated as CASTPSGLGNTIYF.

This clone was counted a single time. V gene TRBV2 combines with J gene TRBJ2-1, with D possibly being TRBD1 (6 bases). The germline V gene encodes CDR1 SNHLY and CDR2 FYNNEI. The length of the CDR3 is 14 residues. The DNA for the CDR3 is TGTGCTACGAGGGACACGTTTTCCTACAATGAGCAGTTCTTC. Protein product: CATRDTFSYNEQFF.

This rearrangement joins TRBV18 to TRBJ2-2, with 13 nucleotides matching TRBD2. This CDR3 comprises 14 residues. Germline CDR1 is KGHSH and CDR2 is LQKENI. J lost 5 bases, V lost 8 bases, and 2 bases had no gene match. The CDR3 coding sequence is TGTGCCAGCACGACTAGCGGGGGGACCGGGGAGCTGTTTTTT. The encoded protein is CASTTSGGTGELFF. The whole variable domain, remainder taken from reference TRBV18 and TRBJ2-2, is NAGVMQNPRHLVRRRGQEARLRCSPMKGHSHVYWYRQLPEEGLKFMVYLQKENIIDESGMPKERFSAEFPKEGPSILRIQQVVRGDSAAYFCASTTSGGTGELFFGEGSRLTVL.

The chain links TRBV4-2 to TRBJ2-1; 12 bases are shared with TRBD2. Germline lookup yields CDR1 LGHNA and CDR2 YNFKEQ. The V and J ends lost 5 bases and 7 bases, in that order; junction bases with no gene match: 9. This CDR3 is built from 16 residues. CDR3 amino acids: CASSTPSGGASNEQFF. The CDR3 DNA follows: TGTGCCAGCAGCACACCTAGCGGGGGGGCTTCGAATGAGCAGTTCTTC.

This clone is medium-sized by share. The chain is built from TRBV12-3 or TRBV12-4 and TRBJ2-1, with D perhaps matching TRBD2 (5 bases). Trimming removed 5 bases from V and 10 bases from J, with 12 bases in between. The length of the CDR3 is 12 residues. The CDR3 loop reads CASSQRTPEQFF. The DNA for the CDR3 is TGTGCCAGCAGTCAAAGGACTCCAGAGCAGTTCTTC.

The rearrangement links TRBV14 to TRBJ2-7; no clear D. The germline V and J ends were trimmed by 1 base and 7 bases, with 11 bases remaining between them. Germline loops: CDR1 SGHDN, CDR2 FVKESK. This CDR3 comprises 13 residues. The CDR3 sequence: CASSQVMLLEQYF. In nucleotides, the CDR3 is TGTGCCAGCAGCCAAGTTATGCTATTGGAGCAGTACTTC.